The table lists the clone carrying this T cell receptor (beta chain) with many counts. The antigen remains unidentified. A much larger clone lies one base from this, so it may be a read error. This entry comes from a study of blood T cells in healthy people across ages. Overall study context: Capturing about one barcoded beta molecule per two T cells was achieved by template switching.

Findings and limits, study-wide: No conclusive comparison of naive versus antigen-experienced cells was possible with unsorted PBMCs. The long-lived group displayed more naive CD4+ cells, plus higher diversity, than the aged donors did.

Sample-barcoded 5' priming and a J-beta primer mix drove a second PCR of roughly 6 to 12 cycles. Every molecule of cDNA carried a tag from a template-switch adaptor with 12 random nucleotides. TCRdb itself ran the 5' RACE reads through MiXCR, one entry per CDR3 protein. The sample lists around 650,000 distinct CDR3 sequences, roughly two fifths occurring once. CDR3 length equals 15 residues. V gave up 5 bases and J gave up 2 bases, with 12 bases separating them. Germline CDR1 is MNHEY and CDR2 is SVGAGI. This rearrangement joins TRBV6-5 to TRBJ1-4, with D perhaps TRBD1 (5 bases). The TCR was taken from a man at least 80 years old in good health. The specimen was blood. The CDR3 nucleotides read TGTGCCAGCAGTGGTGGGGCGTCCACTAATGAAAAACTGTTTTTT. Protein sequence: CASSGGASTNEKLFF.